This T cell receptor beta chain was observed in a study of technical replicates of blood from a few donors. The assay was immunoSEQ multiplex PCR, and TCRdb's table has in-frame clones only and misses some. The sample comprises tens of thousands of clones, around nine tenths of which are singletons, and around 5.2% rests with the top ten. This clone was seen only once. Looked up from germline, CDR1 is SGDLS and CDR2 is YYNGEE. This CDR3 region has 15 residues. V lost 4 bases to trimming and J lost 0 bases, with 12 bases between them. The V and J genes are TRBV9 and TRBJ2-3; a possible D gene is TRBD2 (6 bases). Sequencing was done on a sample of PBMCs. This TCR was sampled from a human donor in good health. Some clones in this sample may be carry-over from other donors' samples. The CDR3 protein is CASSLAGTSTDTQYF. CDR3 nucleotide sequence: TGTGCCAGCAGCTTGGCGGGGACTAGCACAGATACGCAGTATTTT.